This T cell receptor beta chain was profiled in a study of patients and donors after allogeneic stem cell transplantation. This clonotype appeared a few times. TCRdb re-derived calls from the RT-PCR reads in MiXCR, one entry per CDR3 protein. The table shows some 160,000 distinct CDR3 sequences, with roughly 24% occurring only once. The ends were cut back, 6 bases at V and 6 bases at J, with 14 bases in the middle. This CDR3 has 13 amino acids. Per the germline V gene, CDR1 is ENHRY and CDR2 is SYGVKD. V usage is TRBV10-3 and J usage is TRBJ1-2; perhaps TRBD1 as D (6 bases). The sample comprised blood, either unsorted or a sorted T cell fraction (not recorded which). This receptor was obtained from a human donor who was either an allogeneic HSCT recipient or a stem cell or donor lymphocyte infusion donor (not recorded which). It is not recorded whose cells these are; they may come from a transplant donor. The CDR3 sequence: CAIRRDNGHGYTF. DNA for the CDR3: TGTGCCATCAGGCGGGACAATGGGCATGGCTACACCTTC.